The clone carrying this T cell receptor (beta chain) was seen once. The protocol was immunoSEQ multiplex PCR, while the TCRdb copy is restricted to in-frame clones and leaves out a portion. The table lists over 90,000 clones, about 86% of them singletons. The data belong to a study of blood T cell repertoires in COVID-19. Across the study: Samples of COVID-19 (acute and convalescent) were obtained from the United States, Italy and Spain. Nucleic acid was either cDNA or gDNA, and it came from T cells, B-cell-depleted T cells, or PBMCs.

The CDR3 is 16 amino acids. Germline CDR1 reads KGHDR; CDR2 reads SFDVKD. With 2 bases clipped from V and 2 bases from J, the junction kept 0 bases outside the gene matches. The receptor was derived from a woman aged 60-75 years in a cohort sampled during active or convalescent COVID-19. The sequencing input was peripheral blood. This chain links TRBV24-1 with TRBJ2-1, with TRBD2 matching over 12 bases. For the CDR3, the DNA is TGTGCCACCAGTGATTCTAGCGGGGGGGCCTACAATGAGCAGTTCTTC. As protein: CATSDSSGGAYNEQFF.